The 26 T cell receptor beta chains given below trace back to one sample, sequenced in a study of T cell repertoires in cytomegalovirus infection. TCRdb reanalysed the reads using MiXCR and keeps one entry per CDR3 protein. Of roughly 300,000 distinct CDR3 sequences in the sample, about a quarter were seen once. The specimen sequenced was PBMCs. These receptors came from a human donor in good health (CMV status not recorded). Some clones in this sample may be carry-over from other donors' samples.

The chain has TRBV11-2 and TRBJ2-2; the D gene is possibly TRBD2 (5 bases). This CDR3 is built from 15 residues. Per the germline V gene, CDR1 is SGHAT and CDR2 is FQNNGV. The V end lost 4 bases, the J end lost 7 bases, and 16 bases lay between the germline ends. The CDR3: CASSSRGVGFGELFF. CDR3 nucleotide sequence: TGTGCCAGCAGCTCCCGGGGAGTTGGGTTCGGGGAGCTGTTTTTT.

This clonotype was detected ten times or more. Germline and junction disagree at one end, which may indicate a read error. The rearrangement uses TRBV10-2 and TRBJ1-1, with 10 bases identical to TRBD1. This CDR3 comprises 13 residues. CDR1 WSHSY and CDR2 SAAADI come from the germline V gene. CDR3 sequence reads: CASSRTGGTEAFF. CDR3 bases: TGTGCCAGCAGCCGGACAGGGGGCACTGAAGCTTTCTTT.

This clonotype has only a few counts. The chain carries TRBV4-2 and TRBJ2-5; D is unclear. This CDR3 has 15 residues. The germline CDR1 and CDR2 sequences are LGHNA and YNFKEQ. The V gene lost 1 base and the J gene lost 1 base, with 10 bases spanning the gap. The CDR3 region is CASSQGSVLQETQYF. Written as DNA, the CDR3 is TGTGCCAGCAGCCAAGGGTCGGTCCTCCAAGAGACCCAGTACTTC.

The chain is built from TRBV5-1 and TRBJ2-7; the match to TRBD1 covers 9 bases. Germline V gives CDR1 SGHRS, CDR2 YFSETQ. The CDR3 length is 16 residues. V trimming: 4 bases; J trimming: 6 bases; junction bases outside the gene matches: 14. CDR3 residues: CASSLTPPGQGSEQYF. DNA of the CDR3: TGCGCCAGCAGCCTGACCCCCCCGGGACAGGGAAGCGAGCAGTACTTC.

The chain recombines TRBV6-6 with TRBJ1-1, with 11 bases fitting TRBD1. V lost 1 base, J lost 0 bases, and 4 bases stayed unmatched. This CDR3 comprises 17 residues. From germline, CDR1 is MNHNY and CDR2 SVGAGI (reference sequence). The CDR3 spells CASSYWGQGDVNTEAFF. CDR3 DNA: TGTGCCAGCAGTTACTGGGGACAGGGGGATGTGAACACTGAAGCTTTCTTT.

This clonotype was counted only a few times. This sequence joins TRBV9 and TRBJ2-1; D unclear. CDR3 size: 14 residues. Between the trimmed V and J ends, which lost 6 bases and 5 bases, there was a span of 15 bases. Germline loops: CDR1 SGDLS, CDR2 YYNGEE. The CDR3 bases are TGTGCCAGCAATCTGTCTCCTACTCACAATGAGCAGTTCTTC. Residues: CASNLSPTHNEQFF. Full variable domain (outside the CDR3, taken from reference TRBV9 and TRBJ2-1): DSGVTQTPKHLITATGQRVTLRCSPRSGDLSVYWYQQSLDQGLQFLIQYYNGEERAKGNILERFSAQQFPDLHSELNLSSLELGDSALYFCASNLSPTHNEQFFGPGTRLTVL.

This clonotype has ten or more counts. The chain carries TRBV7-2 and TRBJ2-1, with 12 bases aligning to TRBD2. V gave up 3 bases and J gave up 7 bases; unmatched junction bases: 7. This CDR3 spans 16 amino acids. Per the germline V gene, CDR1 is SGHTA and CDR2 is FQGNSA. DNA of the CDR3: TGTGCCAGCAGCTTTACTTGGACTAGCGGGGTAAATGAGCAGTTCTTC. Translating it yields CASSFTWTSGVNEQFF.

This clonotype was counted between two and nine times. The rearrangement uses TRBV24-1 and TRBJ2-1; the D gene is possibly TRBD2 (6 bases). Germline V lookup: CDR1 KGHDR, CDR2 SFDVKD. The CDR3 loop spans 14 amino acids. V lost 5 bases, J lost 9 bases, and 16 bases lay in between. DNA for the CDR3: TGTGCCACCAGTGTCCCGCGGGGCCACCCTGAGCAGTTCTTC. Translating it yields CATSVPRGHPEQFF.

This clonotype has just a few counts. The chain employs TRBV6-1 and TRBJ2-7, with 7 bases that match TRBD2. The CDR3 runs to 15 residues. CDR1 and CDR2 from the germline V gene are MNHNS and SASEGT. Trimming took 1 base from V and 0 from J; bases not matched to a gene: 3. The CDR3 DNA reads TGTGCCAGCAGTGAAGGGGGCGGGAGCTCCTACGAGCAGTACTTC. This sequence encodes CASSEGGGSSYEQYF.

This clonotype was recorded at least ten times. V and J are TRBV6-2 or TRBV6-3 and TRBJ2-1; 10 nucleotides line up with TRBD2. Germline values: CDR1 MNHEY, CDR2 SVGEGT. This CDR3 comprises 16 residues. V shed 10 bases, J shed 7 bases, and the junction held 16 bases outside the gene matches. The chain's CDR3 is CATAREPGLARNEQFF. DNA for the CDR3: TGTGCCACCGCACGGGAACCGGGACTAGCGAGAAATGAGCAGTTCTTC.

This clonotype was detected many times. This chain uses TRBV11-2 with TRBJ1-2; no reliable D call. The germline CDR1 and CDR2 sequences are SGHAT and FQNNGV. V was pared by 0 bases and J by 8 bases, with 10 bases between. The CDR3 extends over 13 amino acids. The CDR3 bases are TGTGCCAGCAGCTTAGAACCCGATGGAGGCTACACCTTC. Translation gives CASSLEPDGGYTF.

This clonotype showed up just a few times. The rearrangement joins TRBV2 to TRBJ2-1; no reliable D call. CDR1 SNHLY and CDR2 FYNNEI come from the germline V gene. The V and J ends lost 8 bases and 0 bases respectively, with 11 bases between them. There are 14 residues in the CDR3. CDR3 bases: TGTGCCAGCGCGGACCGAAGCTCCTACAATGAGCAGTTCTTC. Residues: CASADRSSYNEQFF.

The gene calls are TRBV2 and TRBJ2-5; tentative D call: TRBD1 (6 bases). The CDR3 sequence is 15 residues long. V shed 7 bases and J shed 0 bases, with 15 bases lying between them. Per germline, CDR1 SNHLY and CDR2 FYNNEI. This chain's CDR3 is CASKERRGYQETQYF. The CDR3 DNA reads TGTGCCAGCAAGGAAAGAAGGGGGTACCAAGAGACCCAGTACTTC.

The V and J genes are TRBV20-1 and TRBJ2-3; 9 nucleotides match TRBD2. CDR1 DFQATT and CDR2 SNEGSKA come from the germline V gene (reference sequence). V dropped 0 bases and J dropped 2; count of bases not matched to a gene: 3. The CDR3 sequence is 15 residues long. The CDR3 here is CSARDPSGVTDTQYF. The CDR3 bases are TGCAGTGCTAGAGATCCTAGCGGGGTCACAGATACGCAGTATTTT.

The rearrangement links TRBV7-8 to TRBJ1-1, with D hard to call. There are 15 residues in the CDR3. Germline V gene lookup returns CDR1 SGHVS and CDR2 FQNEAQ. The germline V and J ends were trimmed by 2 bases and 0 bases, with 10 bases remaining between them. CDR3 amino acids: CASSLQSSLNTEAFF. Here the CDR3 DNA reads TGTGCCAGCAGCTTACAGTCCTCGTTGAACACTGAAGCTTTCTTT. The complete variable domain, with remaining parts taken from reference TRBV7-8 and TRBJ1-1, reads GAGVSQSPRYKVAKRGQDVALRCDPISGHVSLFWYQQALGQGPEFLTYFQNEAQLDKSGLPSDRFFAERPEGSVSTLKIQRTQQEDSAVYLCASSLQSSLNTEAFFGQGTRLTVV.

This clonotype was counted many times. The chain couples TRBV7-2 to TRBJ2-7, with D tentatively TRBD1 (5 bases). CDR3 size: 13 residues. With 5 bases removed from V and 3 bases from J, the gap between germline ends came to 11 bases. The V gene's germline CDR1 is SGHTA and CDR2 FQGNSA. CDR3 sequence: CASSPHDSYEQYF. The CDR3 bases are TGTGCCAGCAGCCCCCATGACAGCTACGAGCAGTACTTC.

This clonotype was recorded only once. V and J are TRBV6-6 and TRBJ2-3; D not resolved. The CDR3 is 12 residues long. Germline V gene sequence: CDR1 MNHNY, CDR2 SVGAGI (reference sequence). Trimming shortened V by 5 bases and J by 6 bases, and 9 bases separated the two germline ends. The CDR3 loop is CASSESLDTQYF. As DNA, the CDR3 is TGTGCCAGCAGTGAGTCCCTGGATACGCAGTATTTT.

In the case of this clonotype: A much larger clone differs by one base, so this may be a read error. The CDR3 sequence: CASSSRQGRNQENQYF. The CDR3 nucleotides read TGTGCCAGCAGTTCCCGGCAGGGGCGCAACCAAGAGAACCAGTACTTC. The chain combines TRBV28 with TRBJ2-5, with D possibly being TRBD1 (6 bases). In germline, CDR1 is MDHEN, CDR2 SYDVKM. The length of the CDR3 is 16 residues.

This clonotype was detected many times. This rearrangement joins TRBV11-3 to TRBJ2-1; TRBD1 agrees at 8 bases. The germline V gene has CDR1 SGHNT and CDR2 YENEEA. The CDR3 is made up of 14 amino acids. V shed 3 bases and J 6 bases; nucleotides not matched to a gene: 4. CDR3 nucleotides: TGTGCCAGCAGCTTCCAGGGGGCATTCAATGAGCAGTTCTTC. The encoded protein is CASSFQGAFNEQFF.

The chain's CDR3 is CASKRNTEAFF. The CDR3 bases are TGTGCCAGCAAAAGGAACACTGAAGCTTTCTTT. V and J are TRBV5-6 and TRBJ1-1, with no clear D. With 6 bases removed from V and 1 base from J, the gap between germline ends came to 4 bases. Germline V gives CDR1 SGHDT, CDR2 YYEEEE. The CDR3 length is 11 residues.

This clonotype was counted only a few times. Since a much larger clone is just one base distant, this may be a read error. V is TRBV27 and J is TRBJ2-6; no clear D gene. Trimming took 6 bases from V and 0 from J, leaving 3 bases between them. This CDR3 has 13 residues. Germline lookup yields CDR1 MNHEY and CDR2 SMNVEV (reference sequence). CDR3 amino acids: CASRVSGANVLTF. For the CDR3, the DNA is TGTGCCAGCAGGGTCTCTGGGGCCAACGTCCTGACTTTC.

This clonotype has just one count. CDR3 region: CASSARDRALFYSNQPQHF. The DNA for the CDR3 is TGTGCCAGCAGTGCCCGGGACAGGGCACTGTTCTATAGCAATCAGCCCCAGCATTTT. This chain links TRBV6-6 with TRBJ1-5; 9 positions agree with TRBD1. CDR1 and CDR2 (germline): MNHNY, SVGAGI (reference sequence). V lost 5 bases and J lost 0; bases outside the gene matches: 14. This CDR3 has 19 amino acids.

This clonotype was counted many times. The chain links TRBV6-1 to TRBJ2-7; D might be TRBD2 (6 bases). There are 13 residues in the CDR3. Germline lookup yields CDR1 MNHNS and CDR2 SASEGT. V dropped 8 bases and J dropped 3 bases, with 14 bases sitting between them. The CDR3 loop reads CASGRDFLYEQYF. The CDR3 nucleotides read TGTGCCAGCGGGCGGGACTTCCTCTACGAGCAGTACTTC.

Ten or more counts support this clonotype. The chain uses TRBV6-1 and TRBJ2-3; D not certain. Trimming removed 6 bases from V and 2 bases from J, with 21 bases in between. Germline lookup yields CDR1 MNHNS and CDR2 SASEGT. This CDR3 contains 17 residues. The CDR3 sequence is CASSPGDNPYFTDTQYF. The CDR3 bases are TGTGCCAGCAGCCCCGGTGACAATCCTTACTTCACAGATACGCAGTATTTT.

The chain carries TRBV20-1 and TRBJ2-7; TRBD2 might be the D (6 bases). The V gene lost 5 bases and the J gene lost 7 bases, with 21 bases spanning the gap. The CDR3 length is 14 residues. The germline V gene encodes CDR1 DFQATT and CDR2 SNEGSKA (reference sequence). CDR3 in amino acids: CSAAPGTGSWEQYF. DNA for the CDR3: TGCAGTGCTGCCCCCGGGACTGGTTCCTGGGAGCAGTACTTC.

V and J are TRBV12-3 or TRBV12-4 and TRBJ1-5; D not certain. Trimming shortened V by 0 bases and J by 0 bases, and 12 bases separated the two germline ends. The length of the CDR3 is 17 residues. CDR3 protein: CASSLALAENSNQPQHF. The DNA for the CDR3 is TGTGCCAGCAGTTTAGCGCTGGCAGAAAATAGCAATCAGCCCCAGCATTTT.